A selection of T cell receptor beta chains follows, all from one sample in a study of cytomegalovirus exposure and HLA in healthy donors. TCRdb's copy holds only in-frame clones and misses some; the assay was immunoSEQ multiplex PCR. Among 100,000 or so clones listed, more than 55% were seen once. The sample consisted of PBMCs. The receptors here all came from a woman aged 30 to 39 in good health and CMV-seropositive. CDR3s include the opening cysteine and the closing phenylalanine or tryptophan. D genes are given only for firm matches. Size is omitted from some rows. Given values are once, few, many or a class for expanded clones.

d_call clone_size j_call v_call cdr3_nt cdr3_aa
. . TRBJ2-5 TRBV4-2 TGTGCCAGCAGCAAAGAACAGGAGGGGGAGACCCAGTACTTC CASSKEQEGETQYF
TRBD1 few TRBJ1-2 TRBV7-8 TGTGCCAGCAGCTTAAGTCACTCAGGGGGCAGCTATGGCTACACCTTC CASSLSHSGGSYGYTF
TRBD1 . TRBJ1-6 TRBV11-2 TGTGCCAGCAGCCCCCGGACAGGACTTAATTCACCCCTCCACTTT CASSPRTGLNSPLHF
TRBD1 . TRBJ2-3 TRBV19 TGTGCCACCAGCCCCCGACAGGGGTCGGGAGATACGCAGTATTTT CATSPRQGSGDTQYF
TRBD1 . TRBJ2-1 TRBV9 TGTGCCAGCATCAGACAGGGAAGTTCCTACAATGAGCAGTTCTTC CASIRQGSSYNEQFF
. . TRBJ2-1 TRBV11-1 TGTGCCAGCAGCACATTTTCTGGCTCCTACAATGAGCAGTTCTTC CASSTFSGSYNEQFF
TRBD1 . TRBJ1-5 TRBV28 TGTGCCAGCAACTTGGGACAGGGGATACAGCCCCAGCATTTT CASNLGQGIQPQHF
. . TRBJ2-7 TRBV27 TGTGCCAGCAGTTTATCGTGGGGGCTCGAGCAGTACTTC CASSLSWGLEQYF
. . TRBJ1-6 TRBV6-1 TGTGCCAGCAGTGAATTGGGGGGTAATTCACCCCTCCACTTT CASSELGGNSPLHF
TRBD1 . TRBJ2-5 TRBV28 TGTGCCAGCAGTCCATCCGGGACAGGGGGCGAGGGGACCCAGTACTTC CASSPSGTGGEGTQYF
. . TRBJ1-1 TRBV10-3 TGTGCCATCAGTGAGTCCATTGGGCAGGGAAACACTGAAGCTTTCTTT CAISESIGQGNTEAFF
TRBD1 . TRBJ2-7 TRBV5-6 TGTGCCAGCAGCAGTTGGACAGGGTTCCCCTACGAGCAGCACTTC CASSSWTGFPYEQHF
TRBD1 few TRBJ2-7 TRBV6-1 TGTGCCAGCAAAGGACAGGGGATCAACGAGCAGTACTTC CASKGQGINEQYF
TRBD1 . TRBJ2-2 TRBV6-1 TGTGCCAGCAGAGACGACAGGGGCATCGGGGAGCTGTTTTTT CASRDDRGIGELFF
. . TRBJ1-3 TRBV30 TGTGCCTGGAGTTCTACGGGAGGCTCTGGAAACACCATATATTTT CAWSSTGGSGNTIYF
TRBD2 . TRBJ2-5 TRBV19 TGTGCCAGTAGTACCACACTCCGCGGGGGGGTAAAGACCCAGTACTTC CASSTTLRGGVKTQYF
. few TRBJ2-7 TRBV28 TGTGCCAGCAGAAAAAGGGGCCCCATCCACGAGCAGTACTTC CASRKRGPIHEQYF
TRBD1 . TRBJ1-2 TRBV10-2 TGCGCCAGCAACCCGGGACAGGGGAGCTATGGCTACACCTTC CASNPGQGSYGYTF